Below, 18 T cell receptor beta chains from the same sample are listed, as sequenced in a study of human T cells and chemical hapten exposure (dated by TCRdb to the early 2020s). The time point label corresponds to: pre-sensitization, week 0. This specimen's treatment or condition label, per the study, means: therapeutic diphenylcyclopropenone sensitization with weekly scalp DPC. Library generation was performed with RACE. These reads were obtained on a NextSeq 500. Starting from the raw public reads, TCRdb applied fastp trimming at Q25, assembled clones with MiXCR and retained in-frame beta chains. Rows are combined by CDR3 protein, so each entry shows the most common genes and DNA. This sample has roughly 100,000 distinct CDR3 sequences in its table, and 9.5% to 14% of those were observed once. Together, the top ten hold under 3.5% of the sample. The sample was whole blood, taken in connection with sensitization to the hapten diphenylcyclopropenone (DPC). The source is a woman aged 55-75 years with alopecia areata. Some clones in this sample may be carry-over from other donors' samples.

This clonotype appeared a few times. The V gene is TRBV29-1, the J gene TRBJ1-1; D is unclear. CDR1 and CDR2 (germline): SQVTM, ANQGSEA. The V end lost 3 bases, the J end lost 4 bases, and 9 bases lay between the germline ends. The CDR3 loop spans 12 amino acids. CDR3 sequence reads: CSVDSWGTEAFF. CDR3 coding DNA: TGCAGCGTTGACTCATGGGGCACTGAAGCTTTCTTT.

The V call is TRBV20-1, the J call TRBJ1-5; D is uncertain. Trimming left V 5 bases short and J 7 bases short, with 12 bases between. Per the germline V gene, CDR1 is DFQATT and CDR2 is SNEGSKA (reference sequence). The CDR3 has 12 amino acids. The DNA for the CDR3 is TGCAGTGCTGTCCCCCCTGGGCAGCCCCAGCATTTT. Amino acids: CSAVPPGQPQHF.

Only a few counts were recorded for this clonotype. The genes are TRBV2 and TRBJ1-1; a possible D gene is TRBD1 (6 bases). This CDR3 has 13 amino acids. V was cut by 3 bases and J by 5 bases, with 10 bases left in between. CDR1 and CDR2 from the germline V gene are SNHLY and FYNNEI. This CDR3 is CASSDRGFTEAFF. The CDR3 coding sequence is TGTGCCAGCAGTGACAGGGGTTTTACTGAAGCTTTCTTT.

The chain recombines TRBV4-2 with TRBJ2-5; a possible D gene is TRBD2 (6 bases). This CDR3 comprises 15 residues. V was trimmed by 5 bases and J by 3 bases, leaving 16 bases between them. Per germline, CDR1 LGHNA and CDR2 YNFKEQ. The CDR3 DNA reads TGTGCCAGCAGCAGAAGTCCCGGGGAGGAAGAGACCCAGTACTTC. Its translation: CASSRSPGEEETQYF.

A word on this clonotype: At one of its ends the junction is not consistent with the germline gene, which may arise from a read error. The chain is built from TRBV3-1 and TRBJ2-1; 10 nucleotides agree with TRBD2. The CDR3 is 16 amino acids. Germline V gives CDR1 LGHDT, CDR2 YNNKEL (reference sequence). CDR3 nucleotide sequence: TGTGCTAGCAGCCCAGAGACGATAGCGGGGGGCAATGAGCAGTTCTTC. Translating it yields CASSPETIAGGNEQFF.

Many counts were recorded for this clonotype. The J gene is TRBJ1-2, the V gene TRBV6-4; no reliable D call. Germline loops: CDR1 MRHNA, CDR2 SNTAGT. The CDR3 consists of 15 residues. The V gene lost 2 bases and the J gene lost 2 bases, with 12 bases spanning the gap. The CDR3 DNA follows: TGTGCCAGCAGTGACCAGGCGAGACCAAACTATGGCTACACCTTC. This sequence encodes CASSDQARPNYGYTF.

This clonotype was counted only a few times. The chain couples TRBV6-2 or TRBV6-3 to TRBJ2-1; 11 nucleotides line up with TRBD2. Unmatched junction bases numbered 9, after V lost 7 bases and J lost 4 bases. The CDR3 loop spans 16 amino acids. Germline V CDR1 and CDR2: MNHEY, SVGEGT. The CDR3 region has the DNA TGTGCCAGCAATCCCTGGGGGACTAGCGGATACAATGAGCAGTTCTTC. This encodes CASNPWGTSGYNEQFF.

This clonotype was observed a few times. The rearrangement joins TRBV3-1 to TRBJ2-3, with D perhaps matching TRBD1 or TRBD2 (5 bases each). CDR3 length equals 15 residues. V lost 4 bases and J lost 1, with 12 bases in between. Germline CDR1 is LGHDT and CDR2 is YNNKEL (reference sequence). The CDR3 nucleotides are TGTGCCAGCAGCCCGCCGGGACGGGGCACAGATACGCAGTATTTT. This codes for CASSPPGRGTDTQYF.

This chain connects TRBV2 to TRBJ1-3; D remains unclear. The CDR3 covers 13 residues. Germline V gene lookup returns CDR1 SNHLY and CDR2 FYNNEI. Trimming shortened V by 4 bases and J by 4 bases, and 8 bases separated the two germline ends. This chain's CDR3 is CASSVGSGNTIYF. The CDR3 bases are TGTGCCAGCAGTGTGGGGTCCGGAAACACCATATATTTT. The variable domain in full, completed from reference TRBV2 and TRBJ1-3, reads EPEVTQTPSHQVTQMGQEVILRCVPISNHLYFYWYRQILGQKVEFLVSFYNNEISEKSEIFDDQFSVERPDGSNFTLKIRSTKLEDSAMYFCASSVGSGNTIYFGEGSWLTVV.

In its sample, this clonotype was seen many times. J is TRBJ2-1 and V is TRBV21-1; the table calls TRBD1, which could not be checked here. TRBV21-1 corresponds to a pseudogene. CDR3 size: 18 residues. The CDR3 DNA reads as TGTGCCAGCGTCAGCTCCCTGCAGGACGCGTCTTCCTACAATGAGCAGTTCTTC. Encoded protein: CASVSSLQDASSYNEQFF.

This clonotype was seen repeatedly, ten times or more. This sequence joins TRBV7-8 and TRBJ2-7, with 9 bases identical to TRBD2. The CDR3 totals 15 residues. Trimming removed 1 base from V and 7 bases from J; junction bases left unmatched: 8. The germline gives CDR1 SGHVS, CDR2 FQNEAQ. Here the CDR3 DNA reads TGTGCCAGCAGCTTAGTTGCTAGCGGGGTGGGGGAGCAGTACTTC. This encodes CASSLVASGVGEQYF.

The chain is built from TRBV20-1 and TRBJ2-1; 13 nucleotides line up with TRBD2. This CDR3 is built from 16 residues. CDR1 and CDR2 (germline): DFQATT, SNEGSKA (reference sequence). Germline trimming cut 5 bases from V and 4 bases from J; bases unmatched to any gene: 8. CDR3 bases: TGCAGTGCTCCGGGACTAGCGGGAACATTTTACAATGAGCAGTTCTTC. This encodes CSAPGLAGTFYNEQFF.

This clonotype was seen many times. The rearrangement joins TRBV11-2 to TRBJ2-2; D remains ambiguous. V gave up 4 bases and J gave up 1 base, with 25 bases separating them. The CDR3 length is 20 residues. Germline V gene data show CDR1 as SGHAT and CDR2 as FQNNGV. CDR3 sequence: CASSSIYRIQTPLNTGELFF. Written as DNA, the CDR3 is TGTGCCAGCAGCTCCATCTACAGAATCCAAACCCCCCTGAACACCGGGGAGCTGTTTTTT.

This clonotype appeared many times. The rearrangement joins TRBV29-1 to TRBJ1-2, with D unclear. This CDR3 is 12 amino acids long. The V and J ends lost 6 bases and 7 bases respectively, with 15 bases between them. Germline values: CDR1 SQVTM, CDR2 ANQGSEA. CDR3 DNA sequence: TGCAGCGTCACTGGAGGGCTTGCTGGCTACACCTTC. This encodes CSVTGGLAGYTF.

At least ten counts were recorded for this clonotype. The gene calls are TRBV5-1 and TRBJ2-3, with 14 bases aligning to TRBD2. There are 17 residues in the CDR3. Trimming cost V 4 bases and J 3 bases; bases outside gene matches: 7. In germline, CDR1 is SGHRS, CDR2 YFSETQ. CDR3 bases: TGCGCCAGCAGCGCCAGGACTAGCGGGGGGTCGACAGATACGCAGTATTTT. Translated: CASSARTSGGSTDTQYF.

The chain links TRBV10-3 to TRBJ2-1; D gene unclear. The germline V gene encodes CDR1 ENHRY and CDR2 SYGVKD. The CDR3 runs to 11 residues. Trimming cost V 3 bases and J 7 bases, with 4 bases left between them. The CDR3 coding sequence is TGTGCCATCAGTGACTGGAATGAGCAGTTCTTC. Protein product: CAISDWNEQFF.

The chain combines TRBV5-5 with TRBJ1-4; D gene unclear. The CDR3 has 15 amino acids. From germline, CDR1 is SGHKS and CDR2 YYEKEE (reference sequence). Trimming stripped 2 bases from V and 3 bases from J, with 11 bases between. The CDR3 region is CASSFAGDANEKLFF. CDR3 sequence (DNA): TGTGCCAGCAGCTTCGCAGGTGATGCTAATGAAAAACTGTTTTTT. The full variable domain, its missing parts supplied by reference TRBV5-5 and TRBJ1-4, is DAGVTQSPTHLIKTRGQQVTLRCSPISGHKSVSWYQQVLGQGPQFIFQYYEKEERGRGNFPDRFSARQFPNYSSELNVNALLLGDSALYLCASSFAGDANEKLFFGSGTQLSVL.

This clonotype was seen at least ten times. CDR3 nucleotides: TGTGCCAGCAGCTTACGAGACAGGCAATATGAGACCAATGAGCAGTTCTTC. It specifies CASSLRDRQYETNEQFF. J is TRBJ2-1 and V is TRBV7-9; D may be TRBD1 (6 bases). V lost 2 bases and J 6 bases, leaving 20 bases between the germline ends. Germline values: CDR1 SEHNR, CDR2 FQNEAQ (reference sequence). The CDR3 sequence is 17 residues long.